One and the same sample provided the 30 T cell receptor beta chains below, sequenced in a study of blood T cell repertoires in COVID-19. Libraries were prepared by immunoSEQ multiplex PCR; TCRdb keeps only in-frame clonotypes and omits some of them. Here the sample spans roughly 220,000 clones, approximately 81% being singletons. Sequencing was done on a sample of peripheral blood. Every receptor here comes from a man aged 25 to 40 with active or convalescent COVID-19.

The V gene is TRBV28, the J gene TRBJ2-7, with no clear D. V shed 6 bases and J shed 4 bases, with 7 bases lying between them. From germline, CDR1 is MDHEN and CDR2 SYDVKM. The CDR3 runs to 11 residues. The CDR3 region is CASRERYEQYF. The CDR3, as DNA: TGTGCCAGCAGGGAGAGGTACGAGCAGTACTTC.

This clone occurred once. CDR3 sequence: CASSLRVGTGPYEQYF. The CDR3 DNA sequence: TGTGCCAGCAGCTTAAGGGTAGGGACAGGTCCCTACGAGCAGTACTTC. The rearrangement joins TRBV7-8 to TRBJ2-7, with TRBD1 matching 8 bases. The CDR3 is 16 amino acids. Trimming removed 2 bases from V and 2 bases from J; junction bases left unmatched: 8. The germline V gene encodes CDR1 SGHVS and CDR2 FQNEAQ.

The V and J genes are TRBV5-4 and TRBJ2-3; the D gene is possibly TRBD1 (6 bases). This CDR3 region has 14 residues. Germline V gives CDR1 SGHNT, CDR2 YYREEE (reference sequence). The V end lost 4 bases, the J end lost 4 bases, and 13 bases lay between the germline ends. The CDR3 coding sequence is TGTGCCAGCAGCATTTACAGGGTGCCAGATACGCAGTATTTT. Amino acids: CASSIYRVPDTQYF.

The V call is TRBV9, the J call TRBJ2-1, with 12 bases identical to TRBD2. V lost 3 bases and J lost 7; bases outside the gene matches: 5. The length of the CDR3 is 15 residues. CDR1 and CDR2 from the germline V gene are SGDLS and YYNGEE. CDR3: CASSASGRASNEQFF. The CDR3 DNA reads as TGTGCCAGCAGCGCTAGCGGGAGGGCCTCGAATGAGCAGTTCTTC.

The chain carries TRBV5-5 and TRBJ1-5; the D is unclear. CDR3 length equals 13 residues. V lost 4 bases, J lost 5 bases, and 10 bases lay in between. CDR1 and CDR2 from the germline V gene are SGHKS and YYEKEE (reference sequence). This chain's CDR3 is CASSVDGDQPQHF. CDR3 coding DNA: TGTGCCAGCAGCGTTGACGGAGATCAGCCCCAGCATTTT.

Only one count was recorded for this clone. The rearrangement joins TRBV29-1 to TRBJ1-1; 7 bases agree with TRBD1. The V and J ends lost 7 bases and 0 bases, in that order; junction bases with no gene match: 2. Germline CDR1 reads SQVTM; CDR2 reads ANQGSEA. The CDR3 extends over 12 amino acids. The CDR3 loop is CSGGQVNTEAFF. In DNA form, the CDR3 reads TGCAGCGGTGGACAGGTGAACACTGAAGCTTTCTTT.

This clone has at least ten counts. Different DNA sequences within this sample yield the same CDR3. The chain carries TRBV11-2 and TRBJ1-5; the D is unclear. Between the trimmed V and J ends, which lost 0 bases and 5 bases, there was a span of 5 bases. The CDR3 covers 13 residues. Germline assignment: CDR1 SGHAT and CDR2 FQNNGV. The CDR3 bases are TGTGCCAGCAGCTTAGATCGAGATCAGCCCCAGCATTTT. This codes for CASSLDRDQPQHF. Supplemented by reference TRBV11-2 and TRBJ1-5, the full variable domain reads EAGVAQSPRYKIIEKRQSVAFWCNPISGHATLYWYQQILGQGPKLLIQFQNNGVVDDSQLPKDRFSAERLKGVDSTLKIQPAKLEDSAVYLCASSLDRDQPQHFGDGTRLSIL.

V gene TRBV6-2 or TRBV6-3 combines with J gene TRBJ2-1; 8 nucleotides match TRBD2. Germline-derived CDR1 and CDR2 are MNHEY and SVGEGT. Unmatched junction bases numbered 3, after V lost 2 bases and J lost 6 bases. This CDR3 has 14 amino acids. In DNA form, the CDR3 reads TGTGCCAGCAGTTACGGCGGGAGGTCCAATGAGCAGTTCTTC. Its protein is CASSYGGRSNEQFF.

CDR3 nucleotide sequence: TGTGCCAGCAGCTTAGACAGGGGGGCCTACGAGCAGTACTTC. This translates into CASSLDRGAYEQYF. V is TRBV11-2 and J is TRBJ2-7; tentatively, D is TRBD1 (7 bases). This CDR3 is built from 14 residues. Germline CDR1 reads SGHAT; CDR2 reads FQNNGV. The V gene lost 0 bases and the J gene lost 2 bases, with 8 bases spanning the gap.

The chain uses TRBV9 and TRBJ2-1; D might be TRBD2 (5 bases). In germline, CDR1 is SGDLS, CDR2 YYNGEE. There are 15 residues in the CDR3. Trimming pared 2 bases from V and 0 bases from J, leaving 9 bases between. The CDR3 loop is CASSVSAGSYNEQFF. The CDR3 nucleotides read TGTGCCAGCAGCGTGTCTGCGGGCTCCTACAATGAGCAGTTCTTC.

The chain couples TRBV5-6 to TRBJ2-6; a possible D gene is TRBD2 (6 bases). The CDR3 length is 17 residues. V was shortened by 6 bases and J by 1 base, with 17 bases between the two germline ends. Germline V CDR1 and CDR2: SGHDT, YYEEEE. CDR3: CASNTREVLSGANVLTF. CDR3 nucleotides: TGTGCCAGCAACACCAGGGAGGTCCTTTCTGGGGCCAACGTCCTGACTTTC.

This clone has just one count. The rearrangement links TRBV6-1 to TRBJ1-2; D perhaps matches TRBD1 (6 bases). Germline-derived CDR1 and CDR2 are MNHNS and SASEGT. CDR3 length: 14 amino acids. Trimming shortened V by 0 bases and J by 9 bases, and 14 bases separated the two germline ends. The CDR3 DNA follows: TGTGCCAGCAGTGAAGCGAGGGGGGGATGGAGCTACACCTTC. This translates into CASSEARGGWSYTF.

This sequence joins TRBV4-1 and TRBJ1-2, with D uncertain. The V gene lost 1 base and the J gene lost 5 bases, with 11 bases spanning the gap. The CDR3 has 14 residues. CDR1 and CDR2 from the germline V gene are MGHRA and YSYEKL. The CDR3 region is CASSQVSGSYGYTF. CDR3 coding DNA: TGCGCCAGCAGCCAAGTATCGGGTTCTTATGGCTACACCTTC.

There are a few counts of this clone. V usage is TRBV5-1 and J usage is TRBJ2-1, with 8 positions matching TRBD2. The germline V gene encodes CDR1 SGHRS and CDR2 YFSETQ. V lost 0 bases and J lost 9; bases outside the gene matches: 8. The CDR3 is 15 amino acids. The CDR3 bases are TGCGCCAGCAGCTTGGAGGCCGGGAGGGCCGGTGAGCAGTTCTTC. Its protein product is CASSLEAGRAGEQFF.

The J gene is TRBJ2-5, the V gene TRBV2, with 8 bases aligning to TRBD2. The CDR3 loop spans 15 amino acids. Germline V gene lookup returns CDR1 SNHLY and CDR2 FYNNEI. V trimming: 1 base; J trimming: 6 bases; junction bases outside the gene matches: 7. The CDR3 DNA is TGTGCCAGCAGTGAAGACGGGGGGGCCTGGAAGACCCAGTACTTC. Encoded protein: CASSEDGGAWKTQYF.

This clone appeared once. J is TRBJ2-1 and V is TRBV27, with D perhaps matching TRBD2 (6 bases). Germline V gene lookup returns CDR1 MNHEY and CDR2 SMNVEV (reference sequence). The V and J ends lost 6 bases and 5 bases respectively, with 14 bases between them. The length of the CDR3 is 14 residues. The CDR3 nucleotides are TGTGCCAGCAGCCTAGCGCGTTCCGACAATGAGCAGTTCTTC. As protein: CASSLARSDNEQFF.

V gene TRBV6-1 combines with J gene TRBJ1-1; D unclear. Germline assignment: CDR1 MNHNS and CDR2 SASEGT. The CDR3 totals 14 residues. The germline V and J ends were trimmed by 1 base and 4 bases, with 10 bases remaining between them. Written as DNA, the CDR3 is TGTGCCAGCAGTGAAGATCTGATTAGCACTGAAGCTTTCTTT. Its translation is CASSEDLISTEAFF.

This clone was counted a single time. The V and J genes are TRBV5-1 and TRBJ1-1, with 7 positions matching TRBD1. The V gene's germline CDR1 is SGHRS and CDR2 YFSETQ. Trimming cost V 4 bases and J 1 base; bases outside gene matches: 7. The CDR3 sequence is 15 residues long. CDR3 sequence: CASSQNGDRNTEAFF. DNA of the CDR3: TGCGCCAGCAGCCAGAACGGGGACAGGAACACTGAAGCTTTCTTT.

By proportion, this clone is medium-sized (0.01 to 0.1%). This chain joins TRBV27 and TRBJ1-2; maybe TRBD1 (5 bases). Germline V gives CDR1 MNHEY, CDR2 SMNVEV (reference sequence). The CDR3 runs 13 residues. V gave up 3 bases and J gave up 2 bases, with 7 bases separating them. CDR3 nucleotides: TGTGCCAGCAGTTTTGCAGGGAACTATGGCTACACCTTC. Translation: CASSFAGNYGYTF.

The rearrangement joins TRBV5-1 to TRBJ2-5; 7 bases map to TRBD1. V lost 5 bases, J lost 2 bases, and 3 bases stayed unmatched. There are 13 residues in the CDR3. Germline CDR1 reads SGHRS; CDR2 reads YFSETQ. The DNA for the CDR3 is TGCGCCAGCAGGAGGACAGGACAAGAGACCCAGTACTTC. Protein product: CASRRTGQETQYF.

The table lists this clone with a count of one. This sequence joins TRBV19 and TRBJ1-2; 8 nucleotides align to TRBD1. Germline CDR1 and CDR2: LNHDA and SQIVND (reference sequence). This CDR3 contains 16 residues. Unmatched junction bases numbered 17, after V lost 5 bases and J lost 9 bases. CDR3 nucleotide sequence: TGTGCCAGTAGTTCCTTAGCAACAGGGGGGCTTCAGAGCTACACCTTC. It codes for CASSSLATGGLQSYTF.

The chain has TRBV18 and TRBJ1-2, with D possibly TRBD1 on 6 matching bases. The ends were cut back, 2 bases at V and 2 bases at J, with 21 bases in the middle. Germline CDR1 reads KGHSH; CDR2 reads LQKENI. There are 18 residues in the CDR3. The CDR3 sequence is CASSPVGGLHRGNYGYTF. CDR3 coding DNA: TGTGCCAGCTCACCAGTCGGGGGGCTCCACCGGGGGAACTATGGCTACACCTTC.

The J gene is TRBJ2-1, the V gene TRBV18; tentative D call: TRBD1 (5 bases). The CDR3 loop spans 15 amino acids. In germline, CDR1 is KGHSH, CDR2 LQKENI. V was clipped by 0 bases and J by 7 bases, with 13 bases between them. CDR3 coding DNA: TGTGCCAGCTCACCACCGTCAGGGAAGCTTAATGAGCAGTTCTTC. This encodes CASSPPSGKLNEQFF.

The rearrangement uses TRBV27 and TRBJ2-2; 12 nucleotides line up with TRBD2. After removal of 7 bases from V and 6 bases from J, the junction contained 6 bases not matched to a gene. Germline V gene sequence: CDR1 MNHEY, CDR2 SMNVEV (reference sequence). This CDR3 contains 15 residues. This chain's CDR3 is CASTLAGGPSGELFF. The CDR3 bases are TGTGCCAGCACCCTAGCGGGAGGGCCCTCCGGGGAGCTGTTTTTT.

The chain uses TRBV19 and TRBJ1-5; D is unclear. CDR1 is LNHDA and CDR2 is SQIVND in the germline V gene (reference sequence). Deletions cut 8 bases from V and 5 bases from J, with 16 bases between. This CDR3 comprises 14 residues. CDR3 amino acids: CASRSTGNHQPQHF. The CDR3 DNA is TGTGCCAGTCGATCTACGGGGAATCATCAGCCCCAGCATTTT.

The chain combines TRBV5-5 with TRBJ2-1; D ambiguous. The CDR3 is 16 residues long. Deletions cut 3 bases from V and 0 bases from J, with 13 bases between. The germline V gene has CDR1 SGHKS and CDR2 YYEKEE (reference sequence). The CDR3 region is CASSSVMVSSYNEQFF. CDR3 bases: TGTGCCAGCAGCTCGGTCATGGTAAGCTCCTACAATGAGCAGTTCTTC. The variable domain in full, completed from reference TRBV5-5 and TRBJ2-1, reads DAGVTQSPTHLIKTRGQQVTLRCSPISGHKSVSWYQQVLGQGPQFIFQYYEKEERGRGNFPDRFSARQFPNYSSELNVNALLLGDSALYLCASSSVMVSSYNEQFFGPGTRLTVL.

The chain combines TRBV10-3 with TRBJ1-1; D is possibly TRBD1 (5 bases). Trimming took 6 bases from V and 2 from J, leaving 13 bases between them. This CDR3 has 14 residues. Germline V lookup: CDR1 ENHRY, CDR2 SYGVKD. The CDR3 sequence: CAIRVQGGNTEAFF. CDR3 DNA sequence: TGTGCCATCAGGGTTCAGGGTGGCAACACTGAAGCTTTCTTT.

This clone appeared once. This chain links TRBV27 with TRBJ2-2; tentatively, D is TRBD1 (5 bases). V dropped 5 bases and J dropped 3 bases, with 16 bases sitting between them. Germline values: CDR1 MNHEY, CDR2 SMNVEV (reference sequence). The CDR3 is 16 amino acids. This CDR3 reads CASSPPWGQYTGELFF. The CDR3 DNA is TGTGCCAGCAGTCCCCCTTGGGGCCAATACACCGGGGAGCTGTTTTTT.

The chain links TRBV12-3 or TRBV12-4 to TRBJ1-2; a possible D gene is TRBD1 (5 bases). This CDR3 has 13 residues. V was cut by 3 bases and J by 7 bases, with 12 bases left in between. For the CDR3, the DNA is TGTGCCAGCAGTTTCGGGGGGACGGGTGGCTACACCTTC. Its translation is CASSFGGTGGYTF.

The chain uses TRBV20-1 and TRBJ2-1; TRBD2 matches 7 bases. J was trimmed by 15 bases and V by 6 bases; bases with no gene match: 11. CDR3 size: 11 residues. CDR1 and CDR2 (germline): DFQATT, SNEGSKA (reference sequence). CDR3 protein: CSAHGRVAPFF. The CDR3 DNA reads as TGCAGTGCCCATGGGAGGGTGGCTCCGTTCTTC.